The clone carrying this TCR beta chain has a handful of counts. The sample comes from a study of T-cell reconstitution after alpha-beta-depleted transplantation in children. In germline, CDR1 is SGDLS, CDR2 YYNGEE. V lost 0 bases and J 6 bases, leaving 6 bases between the germline ends. CDR3 size: 13 residues. Researchers prepared the TCRbeta library using unique molecular identifiers, the study reports. TCRdb reanalysed the PCR reads using MiXCR and keeps one entry per CDR3 protein. Among about 640,000 distinct CDR3 sequences listed, 16% were seen once. This clonotype was obtained from a human donor who donated a stem cell graft to a child with acute myeloid leukemia. The chain joins TRBV9 to TRBJ2-2; D tentatively fits TRBD1 or TRBD2 (5 bases each). This material consisted of PBMCs from the stem cell graft donor, taken from the stem cell graft. The CDR3: CASSVVGAGELFF. CDR3 coding DNA: TGTGCCAGCAGCGTAGTGGGGGCCGGGGAGCTGTTTTTT.